This paragraph covers one T cell receptor beta chain sequence. Its binding antigen is unknown. It has no much larger one-base neighbor in the sample; base qualities were not kept. These data are taken from a study of CD8 T cell repertoires and HIV-1 epitope variants (dated by TCRdb to about 2020). Study-wide context: In separate culture wells, T cells were stimulated with each of twenty-five peptides that represented autologous and known Gag and Nef epitope variants. The epitopes tested covered three Gag epitope families plus Nef HW9 and YT9. For roughly 11 days the cultures were kept in IMDM with gentamicin, and on days 3 and 7 half of the media was changed with IL-2, IL-7 and IL-15 added. Using the EasySep Human T Cell Enrichment Kit, T cells were enriched and then co-cultured with an equal number of autologous T cell-negative cells acting as antigen-presenting cells. Control conditions included a CMV, EBV and flu peptide pool, the Ebola AY9 epitope as negative control, and a no-peptide well. A 1M T cell aliquot was kept as an uncultured baseline condition, separate from the 80 or so T cell cultures. Running each culture condition in triplicate, except for one peptide done in duplicate, gave a total of around 90 T cell cultures. What the authors observed across the whole study: The Nef KF9 family was recognized by five clonotypes and the HW9 family by one, and no responses to the TAALDMSHF plasma variant were observed. The assay could identify only TCR beta chains and pointed to proliferation in response to antigen, not to T cell function or cytokine profile. The study identified nine antigen-specific TCR beta clonotypes, over 5 of which appeared to be cross-reactive for autologous or known escape epitope variants.

TCR beta CDR3 regions were sequenced at survey depth on the immunoSEQ platform. The QIAamp DNA micro kit was used to extract genomic DNA from every cultured and uncultured CD8+ T cell population. In the source study's methods: Any sample with under 5,000 productive reads was excluded, and this exclusion removed about 6.5% of the roughly 75 cultures stimulated with HIV peptides. A MANAFEST web app trimmed sequences to CDR3 and removed nonproductive sequences, CDR3s under 5 amino acids, and those not starting C or ending F/W. Antigen-specific clonotypes had to expand in at least 2 of 3 replicates versus no-peptide control at FDR 0.01, only within one epitope family. A frequency at least fivefold higher than in wells stimulated with peptides from other epitope families was additionally required for specific clonotypes. The clones in this table, taken by TCRdb from immuneACCESS, are in-frame only. Not every clone is retained; where verified, under half of the shortfall comes from an unresolved V gene, and the cause of the rest is unknown. The V and J calls and clone size come from that table; D and trimming were worked out from the DNA. In all, the sample holds about 4,800 clones, and 66% of those were seen once. The ten largest account for more than 40% of the sample.

The EasySep Human CD8+ T Cell Enrichment Kit was used on day 10 to isolate CD8+ T cells from every culture. Reading the germline V gene gives CDR1 MDHEN and CDR2 SYDVKM. V loses 4 bases at its end and J loses 1 base; junction bases beyond the gene matches: 7. The CDR3 measures 16 amino acids from cysteine to phenylalanine. The only DNA kept is the CDR3, 48 bases in frame from the first base. Sample: cultured CD8+ T cells derived from PBMCs. The sequence was collected from a male donor with HIV. The chain employs TRBV28 and TRBJ2-7, and TRBD2 aligns with 10 junction nucleotides. The sequenced DNA: TGTGCCAGCAGTTCTTTAGCGGGAGGACGTTCCTACGAGCAGTACTTC. It specifies CASSSLAGGRSYEQYF.